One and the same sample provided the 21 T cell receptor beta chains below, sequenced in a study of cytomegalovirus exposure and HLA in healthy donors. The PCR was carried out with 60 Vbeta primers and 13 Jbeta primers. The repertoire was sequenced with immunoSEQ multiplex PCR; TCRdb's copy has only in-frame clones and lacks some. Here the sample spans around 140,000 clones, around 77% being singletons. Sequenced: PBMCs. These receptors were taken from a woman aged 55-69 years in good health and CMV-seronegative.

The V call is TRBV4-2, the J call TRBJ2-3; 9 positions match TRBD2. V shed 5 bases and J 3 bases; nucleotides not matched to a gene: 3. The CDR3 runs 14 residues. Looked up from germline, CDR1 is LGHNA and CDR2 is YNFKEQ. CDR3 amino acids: CASSGREGTDTQYF. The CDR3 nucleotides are TGTGCCAGCAGCGGGCGGGAGGGGACAGATACGCAGTATTTT.

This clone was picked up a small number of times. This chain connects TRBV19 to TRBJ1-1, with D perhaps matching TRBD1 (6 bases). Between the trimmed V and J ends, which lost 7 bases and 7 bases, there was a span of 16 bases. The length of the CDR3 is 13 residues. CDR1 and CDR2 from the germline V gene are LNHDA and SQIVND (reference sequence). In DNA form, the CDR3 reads TGTGCCAGTAACCCCAGGCCAGGGGATGAAGCTTTCTTT. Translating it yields CASNPRPGDEAFF. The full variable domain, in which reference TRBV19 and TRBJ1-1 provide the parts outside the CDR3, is DGGITQSPKYLFRKEGQNVTLSCEQNLNHDAMYWYRQDPGQGLRLIYYSQIVNDFQKGDIAEGYSVSREKKESFPLTVTSAQKNPTAFYLCASNPRPGDEAFFGQGTRLTVV.

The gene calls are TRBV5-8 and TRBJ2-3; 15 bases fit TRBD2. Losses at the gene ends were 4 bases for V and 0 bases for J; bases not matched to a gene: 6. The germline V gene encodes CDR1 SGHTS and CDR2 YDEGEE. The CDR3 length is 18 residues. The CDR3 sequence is CASSTPGLAGGSTDTQYF. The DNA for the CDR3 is TGTGCCAGCAGCACACCGGGACTAGCGGGAGGCAGCACAGATACGCAGTATTTT.

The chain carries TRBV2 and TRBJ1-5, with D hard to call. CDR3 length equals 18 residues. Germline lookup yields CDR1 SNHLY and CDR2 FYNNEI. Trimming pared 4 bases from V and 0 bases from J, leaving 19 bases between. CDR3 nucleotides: TGTGCCAGCAGTGTACGTCGATCAGCGCTGAATAGCAATCAGCCCCAGCATTTT. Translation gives CASSVRRSALNSNQPQHF. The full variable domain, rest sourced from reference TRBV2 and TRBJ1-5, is EPEVTQTPSHQVTQMGQEVILRCVPISNHLYFYWYRQILGQKVEFLVSFYNNEISEKSEIFDDQFSVERPDGSNFTLKIRSTKLEDSAMYFCASSVRRSALNSNQPQHFGDGTRLSIL.

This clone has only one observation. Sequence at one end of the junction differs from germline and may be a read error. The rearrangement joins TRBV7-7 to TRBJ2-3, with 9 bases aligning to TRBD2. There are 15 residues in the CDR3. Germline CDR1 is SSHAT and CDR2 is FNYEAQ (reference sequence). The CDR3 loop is CASSVSGGTSDTQYF. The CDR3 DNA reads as TGTGCTAGCAGCGTAAGCGGGGGGACATCAGATACGCAGTATTTT.

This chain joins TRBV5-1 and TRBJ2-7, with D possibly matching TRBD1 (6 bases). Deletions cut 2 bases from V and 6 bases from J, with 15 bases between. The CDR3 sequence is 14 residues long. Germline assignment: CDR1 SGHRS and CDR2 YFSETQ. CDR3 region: CASSFLVQGREQYF. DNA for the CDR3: TGCGCCAGCAGCTTCTTGGTACAGGGTCGCGAGCAGTACTTC.

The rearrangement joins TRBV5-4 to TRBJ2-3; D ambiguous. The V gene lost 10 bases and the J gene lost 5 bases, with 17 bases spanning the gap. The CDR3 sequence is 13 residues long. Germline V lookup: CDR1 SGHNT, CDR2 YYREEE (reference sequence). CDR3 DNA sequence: TGTGCCGGCCGTTCCCAGGTAGGAGATACGCAGTATTTT. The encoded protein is CAGRSQVGDTQYF.

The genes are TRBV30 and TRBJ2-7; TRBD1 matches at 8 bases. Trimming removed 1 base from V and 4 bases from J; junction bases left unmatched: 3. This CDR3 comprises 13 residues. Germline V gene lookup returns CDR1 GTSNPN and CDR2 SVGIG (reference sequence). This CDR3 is CAWSGGQEYEQYF. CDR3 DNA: TGTGCCTGGAGTGGGGGACAGGAGTACGAGCAGTACTTC.

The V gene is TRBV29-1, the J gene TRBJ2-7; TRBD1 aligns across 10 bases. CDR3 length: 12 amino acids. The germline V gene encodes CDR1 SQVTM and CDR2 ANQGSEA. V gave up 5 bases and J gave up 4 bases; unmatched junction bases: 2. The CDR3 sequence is CSVLDRGYEQYF. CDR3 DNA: TGCAGCGTTCTGGACAGGGGGTACGAGCAGTACTTC.

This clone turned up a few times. CDR3 residues: CASSPLRTGGSYEQYF. In nucleotides, the CDR3 is TGTGCCAGCAGCCCCTTACGGACAGGGGGCTCCTACGAGCAGTACTTC. The chain has TRBV13 and TRBJ2-7; the match to TRBD1 covers 10 bases. Losses at the gene ends were 5 bases for V and 0 bases for J; bases not matched to a gene: 7. The CDR3 contains 16 residues. Germline CDR1 and CDR2: PRHDT and FYEKMQ (reference sequence). The variable domain in full, completed from reference TRBV13 and TRBJ2-7, reads AAGVIQSPRHLIKEKRETATLKCYPIPRHDTVYWYQQGPGQDPQFLISFYEKMQSDKGSIPDRFSAQQFSDYHSELNMSSLELGDSALYFCASSPLRTGGSYEQYFGPGTRLTVT.

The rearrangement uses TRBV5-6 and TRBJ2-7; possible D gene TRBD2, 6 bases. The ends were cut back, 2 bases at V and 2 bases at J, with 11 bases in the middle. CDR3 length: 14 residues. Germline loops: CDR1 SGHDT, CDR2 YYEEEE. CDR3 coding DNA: TGTGCCAGCAGCTTTAGCGGATCCGCCTACGAGCAGTACTTC. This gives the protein CASSFSGSAYEQYF. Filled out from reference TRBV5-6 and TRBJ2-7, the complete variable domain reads DAGVTQSPTHLIKTRGQQVTLRCSPKSGHDTVSWYQQALGQGPQFIFQYYEEEERQRGNFPDRFSGHQFPNYSSELNVNALLLGDSALYLCASSFSGSAYEQYFGPGTRLTVT.

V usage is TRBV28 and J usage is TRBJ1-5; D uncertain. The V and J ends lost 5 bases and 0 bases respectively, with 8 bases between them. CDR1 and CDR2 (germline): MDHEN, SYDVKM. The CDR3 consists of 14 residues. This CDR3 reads CASSQYNSNQPQHF. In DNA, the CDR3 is TGTGCCAGCAGTCAGTATAATAGCAATCAGCCCCAGCATTTT.

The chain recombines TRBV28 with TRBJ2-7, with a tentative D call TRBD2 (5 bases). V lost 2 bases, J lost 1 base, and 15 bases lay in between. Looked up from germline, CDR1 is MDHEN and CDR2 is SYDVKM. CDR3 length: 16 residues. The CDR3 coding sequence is TGTGCCAGCAGTTTACCCCTGGGGTCGGGGTCCTACGAGCAGTACTTC. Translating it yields CASSLPLGSGSYEQYF.

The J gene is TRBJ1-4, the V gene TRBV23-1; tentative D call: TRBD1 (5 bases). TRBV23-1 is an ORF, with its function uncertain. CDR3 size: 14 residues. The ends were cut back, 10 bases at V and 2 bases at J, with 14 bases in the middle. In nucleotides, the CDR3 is TGCGCCAACGGATTCGGGGGGACTAATGAAAAACTGTTTTTT. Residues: CANGFGGTNEKLFF.

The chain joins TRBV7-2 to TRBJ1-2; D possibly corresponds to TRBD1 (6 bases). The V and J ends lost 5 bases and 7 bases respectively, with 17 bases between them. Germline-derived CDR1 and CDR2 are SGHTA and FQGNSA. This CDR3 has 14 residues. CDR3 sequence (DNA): TGTGCCAGCAGCGAAGTGACAGGATTACTTGGCTACACCTTC. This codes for CASSEVTGLLGYTF.

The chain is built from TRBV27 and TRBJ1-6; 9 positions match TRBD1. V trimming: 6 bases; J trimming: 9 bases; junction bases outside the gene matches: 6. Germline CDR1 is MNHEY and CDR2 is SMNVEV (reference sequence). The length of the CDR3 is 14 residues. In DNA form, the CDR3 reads TGTGCCAGCAGCGGACAGGGGATCGGTTCACCCCTCCACTTT. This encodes CASSGQGIGSPLHF.

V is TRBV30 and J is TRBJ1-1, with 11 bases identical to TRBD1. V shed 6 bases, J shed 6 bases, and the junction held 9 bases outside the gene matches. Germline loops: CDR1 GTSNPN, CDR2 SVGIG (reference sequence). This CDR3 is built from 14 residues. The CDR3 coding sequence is TGTGCCTGCAGGGACAGGGGGTGGGTATCTGAAGCTTTCTTT. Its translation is CACRDRGWVSEAFF.

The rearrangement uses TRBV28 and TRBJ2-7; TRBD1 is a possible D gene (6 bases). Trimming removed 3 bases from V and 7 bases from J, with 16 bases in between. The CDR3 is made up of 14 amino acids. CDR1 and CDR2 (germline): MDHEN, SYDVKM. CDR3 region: CASSLGRGWGEQYF. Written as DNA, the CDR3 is TGTGCCAGCAGTTTGGGCAGGGGTTGGGGAGAGCAGTACTTC.

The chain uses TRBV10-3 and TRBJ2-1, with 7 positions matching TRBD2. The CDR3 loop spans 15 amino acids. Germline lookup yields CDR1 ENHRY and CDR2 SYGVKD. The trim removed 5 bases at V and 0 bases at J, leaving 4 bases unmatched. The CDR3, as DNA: TGTGCCATCAGTAGCGGGACTTACTCCTACAATGAGCAGTTCTTC. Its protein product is CAISSGTYSYNEQFF.

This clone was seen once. CDR3 sequence reads: CASSLAGGGPYEQYF. In DNA form, the CDR3 reads TGTGCCAGCAGCTTAGCCGGGGGGGGTCCCTACGAGCAGTACTTC. V gene TRBV7-2 combines with J gene TRBJ2-7; TRBD2 aligns across 8 bases. CDR1 is SGHTA and CDR2 is FQGNSA in the germline V gene. Trimming at V came to 0 bases and at J to 2 bases, leaving 3 bases not matched to a gene. The CDR3 is 15 amino acids. Based on the CDR3 plus reference TRBV7-2 and TRBJ2-7, the full variable domain is GAGVSQSPSNKVTEKGKDVELRCDPISGHTALYWYRQSLGQGLEFLIYFQGNSAPDKSGLPSDRFSAERTGGSVSTLTIQRTQQEDSAVYLCASSLAGGGPYEQYFGPGTRLTVT.

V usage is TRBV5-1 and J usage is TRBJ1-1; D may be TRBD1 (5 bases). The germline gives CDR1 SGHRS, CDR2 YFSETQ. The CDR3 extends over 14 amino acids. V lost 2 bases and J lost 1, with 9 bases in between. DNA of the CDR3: TGCGCCAGCAGCTTTAATCAGGGGAACACTGAAGCTTTCTTT. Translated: CASSFNQGNTEAFF.